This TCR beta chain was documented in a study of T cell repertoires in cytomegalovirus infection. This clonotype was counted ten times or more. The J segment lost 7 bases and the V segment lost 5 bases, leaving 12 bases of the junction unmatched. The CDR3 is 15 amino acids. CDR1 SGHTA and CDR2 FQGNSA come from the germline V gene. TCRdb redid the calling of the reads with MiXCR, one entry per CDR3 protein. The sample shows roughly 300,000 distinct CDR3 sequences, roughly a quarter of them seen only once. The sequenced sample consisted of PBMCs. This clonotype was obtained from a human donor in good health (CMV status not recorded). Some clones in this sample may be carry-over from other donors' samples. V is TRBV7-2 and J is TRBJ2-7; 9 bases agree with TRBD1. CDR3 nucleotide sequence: TGTGCCAGCAGCGGGCTTGGGACAGGGATCGGTGAGCAGTACTTC. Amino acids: CASSGLGTGIGEQYF.